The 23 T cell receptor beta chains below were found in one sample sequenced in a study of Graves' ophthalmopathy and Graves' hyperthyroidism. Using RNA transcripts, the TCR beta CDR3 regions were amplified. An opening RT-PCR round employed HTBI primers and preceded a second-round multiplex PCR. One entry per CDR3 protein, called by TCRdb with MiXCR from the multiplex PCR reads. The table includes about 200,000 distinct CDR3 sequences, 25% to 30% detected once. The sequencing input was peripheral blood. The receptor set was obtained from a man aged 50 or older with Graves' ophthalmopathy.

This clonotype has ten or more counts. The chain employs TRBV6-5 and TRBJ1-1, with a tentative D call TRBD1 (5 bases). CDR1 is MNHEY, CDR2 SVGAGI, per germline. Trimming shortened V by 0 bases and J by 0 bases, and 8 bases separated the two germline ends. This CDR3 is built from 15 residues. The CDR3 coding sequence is TGTGCCAGCAGTTACTCGGGGGACCTGAACACTGAAGCTTTCTTT. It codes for CASSYSGDLNTEAFF.

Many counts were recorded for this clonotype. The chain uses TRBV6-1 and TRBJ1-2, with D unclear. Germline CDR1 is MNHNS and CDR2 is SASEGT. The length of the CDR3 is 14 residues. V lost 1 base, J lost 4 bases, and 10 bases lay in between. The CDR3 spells CASSEGRTLYGYTF. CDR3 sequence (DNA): TGTGCCAGCAGTGAAGGGCGGACCCTCTATGGCTACACCTTC.

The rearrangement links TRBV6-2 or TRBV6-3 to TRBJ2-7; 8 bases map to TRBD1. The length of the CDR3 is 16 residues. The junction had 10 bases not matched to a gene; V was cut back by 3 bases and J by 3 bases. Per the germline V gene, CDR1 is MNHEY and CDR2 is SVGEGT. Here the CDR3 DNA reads TGTGCCAGCAGTTATGGACAGGGTGTTTCTGGCTACGAGCAGTACTTC. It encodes CASSYGQGVSGYEQYF.

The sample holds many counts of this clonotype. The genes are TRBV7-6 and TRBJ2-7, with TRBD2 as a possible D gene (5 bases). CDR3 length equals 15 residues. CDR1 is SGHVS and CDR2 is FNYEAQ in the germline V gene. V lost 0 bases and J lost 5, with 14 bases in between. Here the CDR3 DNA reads TGTGCCAGCAGCTTAGCGACTACCCCCCTAGACGAGCAGTACTTC. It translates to CASSLATTPLDEQYF.

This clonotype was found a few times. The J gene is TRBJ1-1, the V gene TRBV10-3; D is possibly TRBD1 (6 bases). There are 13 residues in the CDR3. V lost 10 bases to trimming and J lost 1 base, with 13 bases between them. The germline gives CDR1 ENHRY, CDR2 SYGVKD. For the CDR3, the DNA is TGTGCCACCAGGGGCGGGGGGAACACTGAAGCTTTCTTT. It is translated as CATRGGGNTEAFF.

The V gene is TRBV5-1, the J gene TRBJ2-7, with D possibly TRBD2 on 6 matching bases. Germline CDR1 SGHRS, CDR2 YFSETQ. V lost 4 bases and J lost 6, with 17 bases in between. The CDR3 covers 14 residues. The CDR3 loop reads CASSPGGQGGEQYF. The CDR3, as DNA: TGCGCCAGCAGCCCTGGAGGGCAGGGAGGCGAGCAGTACTTC.

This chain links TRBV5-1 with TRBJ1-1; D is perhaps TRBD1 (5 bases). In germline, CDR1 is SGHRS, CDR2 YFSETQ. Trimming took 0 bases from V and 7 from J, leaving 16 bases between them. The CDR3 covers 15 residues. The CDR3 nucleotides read TGCGCCAGCAGCTTGGCCCCAACCGGGACGGTTGAAGCTTTCTTT. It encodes CASSLAPTGTVEAFF.

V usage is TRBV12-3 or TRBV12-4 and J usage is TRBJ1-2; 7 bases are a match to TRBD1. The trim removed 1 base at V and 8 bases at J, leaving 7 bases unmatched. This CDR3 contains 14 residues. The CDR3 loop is CASSLDPQGRGYTF. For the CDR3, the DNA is TGTGCCAGCAGTTTAGACCCACAGGGGCGAGGCTACACCTTC.

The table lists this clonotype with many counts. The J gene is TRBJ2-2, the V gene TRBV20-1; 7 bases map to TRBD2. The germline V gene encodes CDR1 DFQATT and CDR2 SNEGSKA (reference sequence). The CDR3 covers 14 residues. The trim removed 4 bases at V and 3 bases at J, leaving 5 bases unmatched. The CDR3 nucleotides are TGCAGTGCTAAAGCGGGAAGTGACACCGGGGAGCTGTTTTTT. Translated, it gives CSAKAGSDTGELFF.

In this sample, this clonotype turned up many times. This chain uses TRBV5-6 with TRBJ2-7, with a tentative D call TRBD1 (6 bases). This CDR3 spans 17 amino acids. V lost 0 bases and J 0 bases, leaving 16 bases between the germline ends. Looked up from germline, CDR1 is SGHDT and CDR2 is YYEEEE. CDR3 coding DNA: TGTGCCAGCAGCTTGGACCGTTTAGGACAGCGCTCCTACGAGCAGTACTTC. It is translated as CASSLDRLGQRSYEQYF.

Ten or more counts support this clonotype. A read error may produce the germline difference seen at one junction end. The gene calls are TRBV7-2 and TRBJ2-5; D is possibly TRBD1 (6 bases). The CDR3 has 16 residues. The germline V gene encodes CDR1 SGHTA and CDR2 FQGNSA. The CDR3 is CASSANRETSLEAQYF. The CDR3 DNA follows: TGTGCCAGCAGCGCCAACAGGGAGACAAGTTTAGAGGCCCAGTACTTC.

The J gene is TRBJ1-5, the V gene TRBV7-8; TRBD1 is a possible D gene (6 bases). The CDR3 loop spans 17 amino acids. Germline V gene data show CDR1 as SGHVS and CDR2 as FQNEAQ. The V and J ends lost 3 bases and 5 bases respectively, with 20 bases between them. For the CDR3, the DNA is TGTGCCAGCAGCTTCCTATCCAGGGGCGAGGGCTATCAGCCCCAGCATTTT. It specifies CASSFLSRGEGYQPQHF.

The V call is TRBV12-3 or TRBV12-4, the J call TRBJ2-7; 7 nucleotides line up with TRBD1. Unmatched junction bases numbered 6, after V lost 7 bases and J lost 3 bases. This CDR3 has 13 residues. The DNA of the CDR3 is TGTGCCAGCATAGGGGACAGCGACTACGAGCAGTACTTC. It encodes CASIGDSDYEQYF.

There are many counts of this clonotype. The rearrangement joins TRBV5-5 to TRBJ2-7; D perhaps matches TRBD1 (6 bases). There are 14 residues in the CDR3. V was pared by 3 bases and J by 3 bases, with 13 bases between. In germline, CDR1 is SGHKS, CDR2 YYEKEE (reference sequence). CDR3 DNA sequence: TGTGCCAGCAGCTCACGGGACACCTACTACGAGCAGTACTTC. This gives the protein CASSSRDTYYEQYF.

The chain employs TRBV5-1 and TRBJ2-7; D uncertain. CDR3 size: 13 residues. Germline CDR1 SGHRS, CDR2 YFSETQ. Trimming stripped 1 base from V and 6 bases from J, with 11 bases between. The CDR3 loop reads CASSLWAEREQYF. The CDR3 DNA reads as TGCGCCAGCAGCTTGTGGGCCGAACGCGAGCAGTACTTC.

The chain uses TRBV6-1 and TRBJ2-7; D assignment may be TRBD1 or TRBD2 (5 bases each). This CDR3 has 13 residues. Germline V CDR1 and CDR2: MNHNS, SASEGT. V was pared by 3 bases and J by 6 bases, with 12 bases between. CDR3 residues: CASSDQGVREQYF. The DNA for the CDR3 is TGTGCCAGCAGTGACCAGGGAGTACGCGAGCAGTACTTC.

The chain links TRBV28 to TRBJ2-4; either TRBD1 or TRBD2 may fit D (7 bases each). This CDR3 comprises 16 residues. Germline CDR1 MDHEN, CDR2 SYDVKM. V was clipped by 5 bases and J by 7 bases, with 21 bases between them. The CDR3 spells CASSTSTGRGGNIQYF. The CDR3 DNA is TGTGCCAGCAGTACATCGACAGGGAGGGGAGGGAACATTCAGTACTTC.

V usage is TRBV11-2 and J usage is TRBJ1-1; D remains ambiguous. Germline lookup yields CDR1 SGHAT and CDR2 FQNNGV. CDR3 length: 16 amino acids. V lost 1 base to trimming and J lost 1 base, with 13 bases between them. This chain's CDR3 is CASSLGRQMGNTEAFF. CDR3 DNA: TGTGCCAGCAGCTTAGGAAGACAAATGGGGAACACTGAAGCTTTCTTT.

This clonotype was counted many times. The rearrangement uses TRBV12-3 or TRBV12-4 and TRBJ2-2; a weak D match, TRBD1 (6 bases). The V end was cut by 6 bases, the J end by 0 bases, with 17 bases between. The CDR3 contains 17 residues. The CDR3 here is CASRAPDRSTNTGELFF. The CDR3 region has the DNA TGTGCCAGCAGGGCCCCAGACAGGTCAACGAACACCGGGGAGCTGTTTTTT.

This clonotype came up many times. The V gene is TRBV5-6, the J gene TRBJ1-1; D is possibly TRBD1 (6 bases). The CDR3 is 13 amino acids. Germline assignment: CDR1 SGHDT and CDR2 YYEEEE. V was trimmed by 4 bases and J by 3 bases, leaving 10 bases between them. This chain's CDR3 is CASSPDSYTEAFF. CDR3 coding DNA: TGTGCCAGCAGCCCGGACAGTTACACTGAAGCTTTCTTT.

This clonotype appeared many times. The CDR3 sequence: CASSRDSQETQYF. In DNA form, the CDR3 reads TGTGCCAGCAGTCGGGACTCCCAAGAGACCCAGTACTTC. The chain joins TRBV2 to TRBJ2-5; a possible D gene is TRBD2 (6 bases). Germline-derived CDR1 and CDR2 are SNHLY and FYNNEI. The germline V and J ends were trimmed by 5 bases and 1 base, with 8 bases remaining between them. The CDR3 runs 13 residues. Supplemented by reference TRBV2 and TRBJ2-5, the full variable domain reads EPEVTQTPSHQVTQMGQEVILRCVPISNHLYFYWYRQILGQKVEFLVSFYNNEISEKSEIFDDQFSVERPDGSNFTLKIRSTKLEDSAMYFCASSRDSQETQYFGPGTRLLVL.

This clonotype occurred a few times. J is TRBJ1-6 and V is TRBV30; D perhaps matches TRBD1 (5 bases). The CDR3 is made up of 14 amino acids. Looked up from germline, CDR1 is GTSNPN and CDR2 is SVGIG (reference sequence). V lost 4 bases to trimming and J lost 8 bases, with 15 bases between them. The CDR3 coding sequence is TGTGCCTGGACCCCGGGACGCGGATATTCACCCCTCCACTTT. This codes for CAWTPGRGYSPLHF.

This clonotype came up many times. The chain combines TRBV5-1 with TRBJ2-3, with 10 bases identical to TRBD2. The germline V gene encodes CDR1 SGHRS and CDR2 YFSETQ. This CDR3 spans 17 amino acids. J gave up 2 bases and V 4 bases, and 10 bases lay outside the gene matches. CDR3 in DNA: TGCGCCAGCAGCCGCGGGCTAGCGGGAGCCTCCACAGATACGCAGTATTTT. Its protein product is CASSRGLAGASTDTQYF.